The 3 T cell receptor beta chains presented below share a single source sample, sequenced in a study of T cells after yellow fever vaccination. Each CDR3 protein is one row after TCRdb ran MiXCR on the 5' RACE reads. The sample holds some 300,000 distinct CDR3 sequences, about 10% seen once. Here the sequenced sample was CD4+ T cells sorted from PBMCs, taken 5 days after the yellow fever booster vaccination. These TCRs come from a man between 18 and 29 years old who received the YFV17D yellow fever vaccine.

V gene TRBV6-5 combines with J gene TRBJ2-7; no clear D gene. Trimming took 0 bases from V and 0 from J, leaving 6 bases between them. CDR1 MNHEY and CDR2 SVGAGI come from the germline V gene. The CDR3 sequence is 14 residues long. CDR3 DNA sequence: TGTGCCAGCAGTTACTCGACACCCTCCTACGAGCAGTACTTC. This codes for CASSYSTPSYEQYF.

This chain links TRBV6-5 with TRBJ1-2, with TRBD1 identical over 7 bases. This CDR3 is 15 amino acids long. Looked up from germline, CDR1 is MNHEY and CDR2 is SVGAGI. V shed 2 bases and J 7 bases; nucleotides not matched to a gene: 10. CDR3 protein: CASSYGLDRASGYTF. Written as DNA, the CDR3 is TGTGCCAGCAGTTACGGGTTAGACAGGGCAAGTGGCTACACCTTC.

This clonotype was seen repeatedly, ten times or more. CDR3 amino acids: CASSLNSFDAGELFF. The CDR3 nucleotides are TGCGCCAGCAGCTTGAACAGTTTCGACGCCGGGGAGCTGTTTTTT. This chain links TRBV5-1 with TRBJ2-2; D gene uncertain. The V and J ends lost 1 base and 6 bases respectively, with 13 bases between them. The CDR3 runs 15 residues. Per germline, CDR1 SGHRS and CDR2 YFSETQ.